These T cell receptor beta chains were read from a single sample in a study of T cells after yellow fever vaccination. A single record per CDR3 protein comes from TCRdb applying MiXCR to the 5' RACE reads. The repertoire consists of hundreds of thousands of distinct CDR3 sequences, with around 3.6% occurring once and the leading ten covering roughly a quarter. Material: PBMCs, obtained on the day of the yellow fever booster vaccination. These receptors were taken from a young man who received the YFV17D yellow fever vaccine. Both conserved end residues are part of each CDR3. The D gene is left open where the match is weak. Size values are once, few and many counts, or a class for expanded clones, and some rows have none.

TGCGCCAGCAGCTTGGGGACAGCCCGTGGGGCTAATTCACCCCTCCACTTT CASSLGTARGANSPLHF TRBV5-1 . many TRBJ1-6
TGTGCCACCAGTGATGGTAGGGACCACGCAGATACGCAGTATTTT CATSDGRDHADTQYF TRBV24-1 . many TRBJ2-3
TGTGCCAGCAGCTTGGGGTCCACAAGCCAAGAGACCCAGTACTTC CASSLGSTSQETQYF TRBV5-8 . few TRBJ2-5
TGTGCCAGCAGCATCGACAGAACTAGCACAGATACGCAGTATTTT CASSIDRTSTDTQYF TRBV7-3 . . TRBJ2-3
TGTGCCACCCTACACCTTCAAGAGACCCAGTACTTC CATLHLQETQYF TRBV2 . few TRBJ2-5
TGTGCCAGCAGCCGTTCGACAGGGGATAGCTACACCTTC CASSRSTGDSYTF TRBV14 TRBD1 many TRBJ1-2
TGCGCCAGCAGCATGGACAGGGGGAGTTCTGGAAACACCATATATTTT CASSMDRGSSGNTIYF TRBV5-1 TRBD1 many TRBJ1-3
TGTGCCAGCAGTTACGTGGCTAGCGGGGGGCCCTCCCTACGAGAGCAGTACTTC CASSYVASGGPSLREQYF TRBV6-6 TRBD2 many TRBJ2-7
TGTGCCAGCAGACAGGGTAGCAATCAGCCCCAGCATTTT CASRQGSNQPQHF TRBV28 . many TRBJ1-5
TGTGCCAGCAGTTACTCGAGGCTCCTGAACACTGAAGCTTTCTTT CASSYSRLLNTEAFF TRBV6-5 . . TRBJ1-1
TGTGCCATCATCGACGGGAGGGGAGGGAGCACAGATACGCAGTATTTT CAIIDGRGGSTDTQYF TRBV10-3 TRBD2 few TRBJ2-3
TGTGCCAGCAGTTTATGGGGACCGAACACCGGGGAGCTGTTTTTT CASSLWGPNTGELFF TRBV28 . many TRBJ2-2
TGCGCCAGCAGCTTGGGTTACAGGGAAGGCGGGGAGCTGTTTTTT CASSLGYREGGELFF TRBV5-1 . . TRBJ2-2
TGTGCCAGCAGTGACCCGGGACTAGCGGCCACAGATACGCAGTATTTT CASSDPGLAATDTQYF TRBV2 TRBD2 few TRBJ2-3
TGCGCCAGCAGCTCAGTCCAGACAGGGTCCTACGAGCAGTACTTC CASSSVQTGSYEQYF TRBV5-1 TRBD1 many TRBJ2-7
TGTGCCAGCACCGGACAAAATAGCAATCAGCCCCAGCATTTT CASTGQNSNQPQHF TRBV18 . . TRBJ1-5
TGTGCCAGCAACTCCGTCGGGGGGGCACCCTACGAGCAGTACTTC CASNSVGGAPYEQYF TRBV6-6 TRBD2 few TRBJ2-7
TGCGCCAGCAGTGGGGTGGACAGGGGGGAGCAGTATTTT CASSGVDRGEQYF TRBV10-1 TRBD1 . TRBJ2-3